The clone carrying this TCR beta chain was recorded a few times. The sample originates from a study of response to subunit inactivated influenza vaccine. The length of the CDR3 is 12 residues. Germline V CDR1 and CDR2: DFQATT, SNEGSKA (reference sequence). The J segment lost 5 bases and the V segment lost 6 bases, leaving 7 bases of the junction unmatched. MiXCR, applied by TCRdb to the RT-PCR reads, yields one record per CDR3 protein. Altogether a few hundred thousand distinct CDR3 sequences are present, approximately 11% being singletons, with the ten largest covering approximately 11%. This same sample was also taken into another study, of T cells expressing NK-cell markers. That report notes: The TCR beta cDNA came from 5'RACE template switching with UMIs. Sorted CD3+CD56+NKG2C+, CD3+CD56+NKG2C- and CD3+CD56-NKG2C+ T-cell subsets were beta-chain profiled. In several experiments, sorting was confined to alpha-beta TCR T cells through use of an anti-gamma-delta TCR antibody. About 1.0-7.0% of CD8+ T cells in about 6 donors belonged to dominant NKG2C+ clonotypes.

This specimen consisted of PBMCs from blood, obtained on the day of vaccination. The sequence was collected from a man in his forties or fifties who received an inactivated influenza vaccine. The chain recombines TRBV20-1 with TRBJ2-7; 7 bases agree with TRBD1. The CDR3 is CSALGQSHEQYF. The CDR3 DNA is TGCAGTGCCCTGGGACAGTCGCACGAGCAGTACTTC.